The 15 T cell receptor beta chains reported below all come from one sample, sequenced in a study of blood T cells in healthy people across ages. Next came a second PCR, run for roughly 7 to 12 cycles, which used a sample-barcoded 5' primer along with a J-beta primer mix. MiXCR, run by TCRdb on the 5' RACE reads, gives a single entry per CDR3 protein. Of hundreds of thousands of distinct CDR3 sequences listed, about 26% are singletons. These records were also assigned to another study, of T cells of mothers and their children.

Sequencing used blood. Receptors originate from a boy aged 5-17 years in good health.

This clonotype turned up a few times. The rearrangement uses TRBV6-2 or TRBV6-3 and TRBJ2-3, with TRBD2 matching over 13 bases. From germline, CDR1 is MNHEY and CDR2 SVGEGT. Unmatched junction bases numbered 3, after V lost 1 base and J lost 5 bases. This CDR3 is built from 16 residues. The CDR3 loop reads CASSYLWTSGGDTQYF. The DNA of the CDR3 is TGTGCCAGCAGTTACTTGTGGACTAGCGGGGGAGATACGCAGTATTTT.

The V call is TRBV7-9, the J call TRBJ2-1; tentatively, D is TRBD1 (6 bases). The J call may not be correct, given that the DNA end is closer to TRBJ2-5. The CDR3 is 14 residues long. Germline lookup yields CDR1 SEHNR and CDR2 FQNEAQ (reference sequence). For the CDR3, the DNA is TGTGCCACCCAAATCATGGGACATGAGGAGACCCAGTACTTC. It is translated as CATQIMGHEETQYF.

The V and J genes are TRBV20-1 and TRBJ2-2; D remains ambiguous. The germline gives CDR1 DFQATT, CDR2 SNEGSKA (reference sequence). The CDR3 loop spans 14 amino acids. Deletions cut 5 bases from V and 4 bases from J, with 14 bases between. The CDR3: CSAPSTLGTGELFF. As DNA, the CDR3 is TGCAGTGCTCCCTCCACCCTTGGCACCGGGGAGCTGTTTTTT.

This clonotype occurred a few times. The rearrangement uses TRBV2 and TRBJ1-6; D may be TRBD1 (6 bases). Trimming shortened V by 2 bases and J by 7 bases, and 21 bases separated the two germline ends. The germline V gene has CDR1 SNHLY and CDR2 FYNNEI. The CDR3 consists of 18 residues. CDR3: CASSESIIPRQENSPLHF. The CDR3 DNA reads as TGTGCCAGCAGTGAAAGCATAATCCCGAGACAGGAAAATTCACCCCTCCACTTT.

This chain joins TRBV5-1 and TRBJ2-4; 8 bases are shared with TRBD1. Losses at the gene ends were 6 bases for V and 5 bases for J; bases not matched to a gene: 4. The CDR3 has 13 residues. Germline V gene lookup returns CDR1 SGHRS and CDR2 YFSETQ. CDR3 sequence: CASKTGDENIQYF. In DNA, the CDR3 is TGCGCCAGCAAGACAGGGGACGAAAACATTCAGTACTTC.

This chain joins TRBV7-9 and TRBJ2-7, with D uncertain. TRBJ2-1 matches the DNA end more closely, so the J call is doubtful. The germline CDR1 and CDR2 sequences are SEHNR and FQNEAQ (reference sequence). This CDR3 contains 12 residues. The CDR3 nucleotides are TGTGCCAGCAGCTTAGCAGTCTATGAGCAGTTCTTC. It encodes CASSLAVYEQFF.

This clonotype was observed a few times. The chain recombines TRBV7-9 with TRBJ1-1; 7 bases are a match to TRBD1. From germline, CDR1 is SEHNR and CDR2 FQNEAQ (reference sequence). V was clipped by 5 bases and J by 4 bases; unmatched bases: 10. This CDR3 has 15 amino acids. The DNA for the CDR3 is TGTGCCAGCAGCCCAAGACAGGGACGGGGCACTGAAGCTTTCTTT. Translated: CASSPRQGRGTEAFF.

The CDR3 sequence: CASREDPISYNEQFF. CDR3 in DNA: TGTGCCAGCAGGGAGGACCCAATATCCTACAATGAGCAGTTCTTC. This chain joins TRBV6-5 and TRBJ2-5; weak D call: TRBD2 (5 bases). The J call is uncertain, as TRBJ2-1 better fits the DNA end. The CDR3 contains 15 residues. Germline V gene lookup returns CDR1 MNHEY and CDR2 SVGAGI.

This clonotype appeared a few times. DNA for the CDR3: TGCAGTGCTAGAGATCTCGAACAGGGGGATGAAAAACTGTTTTTT. Translated: CSARDLEQGDEKLFF. This chain links TRBV20-1 with TRBJ1-4; 8 positions agree with TRBD1. CDR3 length equals 15 residues. Germline CDR1 is DFQATT and CDR2 is SNEGSKA (reference sequence). V dropped 0 bases and J dropped 6; count of bases not matched to a gene: 6.

This clonotype was found a few times. The chain has TRBV5-1 and TRBJ1-6; possibly TRBD1 for D (5 bases). From germline, CDR1 is SGHRS and CDR2 YFSETQ. The CDR3 covers 16 residues. The ends were cut back, 4 bases at V and 2 bases at J, with 13 bases in the middle. The CDR3 region is CASSTAGRTYNSPLHF. The CDR3 nucleotides read TGCGCCAGCAGCACCGCGGGACGGACCTATAATTCACCCCTCCACTTT.

The chain couples TRBV29-1 to TRBJ2-3; D gene uncertain. The CDR3 spans 12 residues. Germline CDR1 and CDR2: SQVTM and ANQGSEA. V was clipped by 3 bases and J by 3 bases, with 7 bases between them. In DNA, the CDR3 is TGCAGCGTTGATCCCGCTACAGATACGCAGTATTTT. This encodes CSVDPATDTQYF.

The chain uses TRBV19 and TRBJ2-1; 16 bases map to TRBD2. The CDR3 is made up of 17 amino acids. The V gene's germline CDR1 is LNHDA and CDR2 SQIVND (reference sequence). Trimming at V came to 5 bases and at J to 9 bases, leaving 10 bases not matched to a gene. CDR3 loop: CASSSPGLAGGLGEQFF. The CDR3 nucleotides read TGTGCCAGTAGTTCCCCGGGACTAGCGGGGGGGCTCGGTGAGCAGTTCTTC.

CDR3 sequence: CASSVEAGARVDTQYF. The CDR3 DNA sequence: TGTGCCAGCAGCGTAGAAGCGGGGGCGCGTGTAGATACGCAGTATTTT. The chain has TRBV9 and TRBJ2-3, with 8 bases aligning to TRBD2. Germline CDR1 is SGDLS and CDR2 is YYNGEE. CDR3 length: 16 amino acids. The J segment lost 5 bases and the V segment lost 0 bases, leaving 8 bases of the junction unmatched.

This clonotype occurred a few times. The chain combines TRBV10-3 with TRBJ2-5; 8 positions agree with TRBD2. Trimming at V came to 6 bases and at J to 2 bases, leaving 8 bases not matched to a gene. This CDR3 is 15 amino acids long. Germline lookup yields CDR1 ENHRY and CDR2 SYGVKD. The CDR3 protein is CAIRGSGGPQETQYF. The CDR3 nucleotides read TGTGCCATCAGGGGAAGCGGGGGTCCTCAAGAGACCCAGTACTTC.

V usage is TRBV20-1 and J usage is TRBJ1-3; D gene uncertain. The CDR3 length is 12 residues. Trimming took off 1 base at V and 3 bases at J, with 4 bases between the two ends. From germline, CDR1 is DFQATT and CDR2 SNEGSKA (reference sequence). The CDR3 protein is CSARVNGNTIYF. CDR3 bases: TGCAGTGCTAGAGTAAATGGAAACACCATATATTTT.